Listed below are T cell receptor beta chains from one sample, sequenced in a study of T cell changes during pregnancy in multiple sclerosis. Some clones are missing from TCRdb's copy, which holds only in-frame ones; the method was immunoSEQ multiplex PCR. The data hold 40,000 to 45,000 clones, with 88% observed a single time. The sample here was CD8+ T cells from peripheral blood mononuclear cells, taken after pregnancy. The receptor set was obtained from a female donor in good health, enrolled as a control in a pregnancy study. CDR3s include the opening cysteine and the closing phenylalanine or tryptophan. Fields, in order: V gene, J gene, D gene, clone size, CDR3 protein, CDR3 DNA. D genes are given only for firm matches. Size is omitted from some rows. Given values are once, few, many or a class for expanded clones.

V: TRBV29-1; J: TRBJ1-2; D: -; size: once; CDR3: CSVSGVAGYTF; DNA: TGCAGCGTTTCAGGGGTAGCGGGCTACACCTTC
V: TRBV2; J: TRBJ2-5; D: TRBD1; size: -; CDR3: CASRWTGGEETQYF; DNA: TGTGCCAGCAGGTGGACAGGGGGTGAGGAGACCCAGTACTTC
V: TRBV7-9; J: TRBJ2-1; D: TRBD1; size: -; CDR3: CASSLEGTGAYNEQFF; DNA: TGTGCCAGCAGCTTAGAAGGGACAGGGGCCTACAATGAGCAGTTCTTC
V: TRBV7-8; J: TRBJ2-1; D: TRBD2; size: -; CDR3: CASSGGLAGTYNEQFF; DNA: TGTGCCAGCAGCGGAGGACTAGCGGGGACTTACAATGAGCAGTTCTTC
V: TRBV11-2; J: TRBJ1-2; D: -; size: -; CDR3: CASSLGGGPYGYTF; DNA: TGTGCCAGCAGCTTAGGAGGAGGACCGTATGGCTACACCTTC
V: TRBV5-4; J: TRBJ2-7; D: TRBD1; size: -; CDR3: CASSLVDRGASYEQYF; DNA: TGTGCCAGCAGCTTGGTGGACAGGGGTGCCTCCTACGAGCAGTACTTC
V: TRBV27; J: TRBJ1-1; D: -; size: -; CDR3: CASSLPGDTEAFF; DNA: TGTGCCAGCAGTTTACCGGGAGACACTGAAGCTTTCTTT
V: TRBV7-6; J: TRBJ1-1; D: -; size: -; CDR3: CASSFTPGAEAFF; DNA: TGTGCCAGCAGCTTCACCCCAGGCGCTGAAGCTTTCTTT
V: TRBV7-9; J: TRBJ1-5; D: -; size: -; CDR3: CASSSRQDNQPQHF; DNA: TGTGCCAGCAGCTCGCGACAGGACAATCAGCCCCAGCATTTT
V: TRBV5-6; J: TRBJ2-3; D: -; size: -; CDR3: CASTPERTDTQYF; DNA: TGTGCCAGCACGCCCGAGAGGACAGATACGCAGTATTTT
V: TRBV6-1; J: TRBJ1-2; D: -; size: -; CDR3: CASSEATGLLEPICYTF; DNA: TGTGCCAGCAGTGAAGCTACAGGTCTGCTAGAACCCATTTGCTACACCTTC
V: TRBV2; J: TRBJ2-7; D: TRBD1; size: -; CDR3: CASSAGTAYEQYF; DNA: TGTGCCAGCAGTGCCGGGACAGCCTACGAGCAGTACTTC
V: TRBV7-6; J: TRBJ2-1; D: -; size: -; CDR3: CASSLTSLDEQFF; DNA: TGTGCCAGCAGCTTAACTAGTCTCGATGAGCAGTTCTTC
V: TRBV4-1; J: TRBJ2-3; D: TRBD2; size: -; CDR3: CASSQVAGSTDTQYF; DNA: TGCGCCAGCAGCCAAGTAGCGGGGAGCACAGATACGCAGTATTTT
V: TRBV19; J: TRBJ2-7; D: -; size: -; CDR3: CASSIGLSSYEQYF; DNA: TGTGCCAGTAGTATCGGTCTGAGCTCCTACGAGCAGTACTTC
V: TRBV30; J: TRBJ2-1; D: TRBD2; size: -; CDR3: CAWSEGTSSYNEQFF; DNA: TGTGCCTGGAGTGAGGGGACTAGCAGCTACAATGAGCAGTTCTTC
V: TRBV7-9; J: TRBJ2-1; D: TRBD2; size: -; CDR3: CASSLRAGRNNEQFF; DNA: TGTGCCAGCAGCTTAAGAGCGGGGAGAAACAATGAGCAGTTCTTC
V: TRBV29-1; J: TRBJ1-2; D: TRBD1; size: -; CDR3: CSVDSEDRGGYTF; DNA: TGCAGCGTTGACTCCGAGGACAGGGGTGGCTACACCTTC
V: TRBV10-3; J: TRBJ2-7; D: -; size: -; CDR3: CATSSAWSSYEQYF; DNA: TGTGCCACGAGTTCCGCCTGGAGCTCCTACGAGCAGTACTTC
V: TRBV4-3; J: TRBJ2-7; D: TRBD1; size: many; CDR3: CASSQEQGASYEQYF; DNA: TGCGCCAGCAGCCAAGAACAGGGGGCGTCCTACGAGCAGTACTTC
V: TRBV6-1; J: TRBJ2-7; D: TRBD1; size: few; CDR3: CASSSPTGVGEQYF; DNA: TGTGCCAGCAGTTCTCCGACAGGGGTGGGGGAGCAGTACTTC
V: TRBV4-1; J: TRBJ2-1; D: TRBD1; size: -; CDR3: CASSPRQGTYNEQFF; DNA: TGCGCCAGCAGCCCTAGACAGGGCACCTACAATGAGCAGTTCTTC
V: TRBV11-3; J: TRBJ2-1; D: TRBD2; size: -; CDR3: CASSLAGLGGYNEQFF; DNA: TGTGCCAGCAGCTTAGCGGGACTAGGTGGGTACAATGAGCAGTTCTTC
V: TRBV11-2; J: TRBJ1-3; D: -; size: -; CDR3: CASSLGAGARGNTIYF; DNA: TGTGCCAGCAGCTTAGGAGCAGGGGCGCGGGGAAACACCATATATTTT
V: TRBV9; J: TRBJ2-1; D: TRBD1; size: -; CDR3: CASSFQTGGSSYNEQFF; DNA: TGTGCCAGCAGCTTCCAGACAGGGGGAAGCTCCTACAATGAGCAGTTCTTC
V: TRBV28; J: TRBJ2-6; D: TRBD1; size: -; CDR3: CASSPQGAIFSGANVLTF; DNA: TGTGCCAGCAGCCCCCAGGGGGCGATCTTCTCTGGGGCCAACGTCCTGACTTTC
V: TRBV27; J: TRBJ2-2; D: -; size: -; CDR3: CASTPPGTGELFF; DNA: TGTGCCAGCACCCCCCCCGGCACCGGGGAGCTGTTTTTT
V: TRBV28; J: TRBJ1-4; D: -; size: -; CDR3: CASSFKAGTRADEKLFF; DNA: TGTGCCAGCAGTTTTAAGGCGGGTACAAGGGCGGATGAAAAACTGTTTTTT
V: TRBV4-3; J: TRBJ2-5; D: -; size: -; CDR3: CASSPTTEGETQYF; DNA: TGCGCCAGCAGCCCCACGACGGAGGGAGAGACCCAGTACTTC
V: TRBV7-9; J: TRBJ2-1; D: TRBD1; size: -; CDR3: CASSLFSNDRDNEQFF; DNA: TGTGCCAGCAGCTTATTCTCGAACGACAGGGACAATGAGCAGTTCTTC
V: TRBV18; J: TRBJ1-1; D: -; size: few; CDR3: CASSRLNTEAFF; DNA: TGTGCCAGCTCACGACTTAACACTGAAGCTTTCTTT
V: TRBV7-8; J: TRBJ1-5; D: -; size: -; CDR3: CASSFRAGDQPQHF; DNA: TGTGCCAGCAGCTTCCGCGCGGGGGATCAGCCCCAGCATTTT
V: TRBV7-9; J: TRBJ1-4; D: TRBD1; size: -; CDR3: CASSSGQGVEKLFF; DNA: TGTGCCAGCAGCTCTGGACAGGGAGTTGAAAAACTGTTTTTT
V: TRBV27; J: TRBJ2-3; D: -; size: -; CDR3: CAVARPTDTQYF; DNA: TGTGCCGTGGCCAGGCCCACAGATACGCAGTATTTT
V: TRBV4-3; J: TRBJ2-3; D: TRBD2; size: -; CDR3: CASSLSISGETDTQYF; DNA: TGCGCCAGCAGCCTCTCGATAAGCGGGGAAACAGATACGCAGTATTTT
V: TRBV10-3; J: TRBJ1-2; D: -; size: -; CDR3: CAISESGGSRSGGYTF; DNA: TGTGCCATCAGTGAGTCGGGAGGGTCCCGATCTGGGGGCTACACCTTC
V: TRBV4-3; J: TRBJ2-7; D: TRBD1; size: -; CDR3: CASSQDRVGSYEQYF; DNA: TGCGCCAGCAGCCAGGACAGGGTCGGCTCCTACGAGCAGTACTTC
V: TRBV27; J: TRBJ2-7; D: -; size: -; CDR3: CASSHKGYEQYF; DNA: TGTGCCAGCAGTCATAAGGGGTACGAGCAGTACTTC
V: TRBV27; J: TRBJ2-3; D: TRBD2; size: -; CDR3: CASSPRGRATDTQYF; DNA: TGTGCCAGCAGTCCCCGGGGGAGGGCCACAGATACGCAGTATTTT
V: TRBV9; J: TRBJ1-2; D: -; size: -; CDR3: CASSVGTAYGYTF; DNA: TGTGCCAGCAGCGTAGGGACAGCATATGGCTACACCTTC
V: TRBV28; J: TRBJ1-1; D: -; size: once; CDR3: CASRLGGGTEAFF; DNA: TGTGCCAGCAGGCTAGGGGGTGGCACTGAAGCTTTCTTT